This T cell receptor beta chain was sequenced for a study of T cell repertoires in cytomegalovirus infection. Study-level background: CMV epitopes, recently identified HLA-C-restricted and well-studied HLA-B-restricted, were used. Public TCR beta signatures marked donors with CMV infection and the matching HLA. General study results and limits: Identification of carriers of CMV plus the relevant HLA was performed using cumulative public TCR beta family frequency. Across the ex vivo response, the dominant clonotypes were HLA-C-restricted CMV-specific TCR beta clonotypes.

Germline values: CDR1 SEHNR, CDR2 FQNEAQ (reference sequence). The CDR3 sequence is 14 residues long. The germline V and J ends were trimmed by 1 base and 3 bases, with 6 bases remaining between them. Using its own MiXCR run on the reads, TCRdb lists one record per CDR3 protein. Of 830,000 or so distinct CDR3 sequences in the sample, approximately 30% were seen once. About this clonotype: What it recognizes is unknown.

The chain combines TRBV7-9 with TRBJ1-4; D perhaps matches TRBD1 (6 bases). The receptor was derived from a human donor in good health (CMV status not recorded). Some clones in this sample may be carry-over from other donors' samples. The specimen comprised cultured CD8+ T cells from PBMCs, sampled from culture after CMV antigen stimulation. The chain's CDR3 is CASSLGTANEKLFF. Here the CDR3 DNA reads TGTGCCAGCAGCTTAGGGACAGCTAATGAAAAACTGTTTTTT. Full variable domain (missing parts from reference TRBV7-9 and TRBJ1-4): DTGVSQNPRHKITKRGQNVTFRCDPISEHNRLYWYRQTLGQGPEFLTYFQNEAQLEKSRLLSDRFSAERPKGSFSTLEIQRTEQGDSAMYLCASSLGTANEKLFFGSGTQLSVL.